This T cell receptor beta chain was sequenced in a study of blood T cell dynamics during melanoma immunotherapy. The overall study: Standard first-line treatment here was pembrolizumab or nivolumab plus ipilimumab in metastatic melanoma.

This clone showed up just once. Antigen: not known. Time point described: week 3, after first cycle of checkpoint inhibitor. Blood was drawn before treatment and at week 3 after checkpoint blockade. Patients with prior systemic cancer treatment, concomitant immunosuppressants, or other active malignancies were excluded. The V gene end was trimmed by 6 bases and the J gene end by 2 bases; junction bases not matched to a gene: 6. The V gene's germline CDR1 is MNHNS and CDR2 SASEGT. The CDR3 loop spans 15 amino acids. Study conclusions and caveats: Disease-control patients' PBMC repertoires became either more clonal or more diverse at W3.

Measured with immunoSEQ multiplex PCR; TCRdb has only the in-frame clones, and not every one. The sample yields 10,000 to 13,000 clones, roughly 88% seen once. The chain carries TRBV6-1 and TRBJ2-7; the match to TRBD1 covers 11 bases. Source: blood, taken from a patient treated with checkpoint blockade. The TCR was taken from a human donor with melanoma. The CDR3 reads CASRAGTGGTYEQYF. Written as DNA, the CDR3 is TGTGCCAGCAGGGCGGGGACAGGGGGGACCTACGAGCAGTACTTC.